This entry describes one T cell receptor beta chain. One junction end disagrees with the germline gene, perhaps due to a read error. This entry is derived from a study of glioma-infiltrating T cells. The wider study: Dexamethasone exposure before glioma surgery was limited to six or fewer days. Roughly 990,000 peripheral T cells were targeted at about 4- to 11-fold coverage.

TCR alpha and beta CDR3 regions were amplified from RNA using iRepertoire nested multiplex PCR. TCRdb processed the multiplex PCR reads anew with MiXCR; each CDR3 protein has one entry. The data contain a few hundred thousand distinct CDR3 sequences, 41% of them singletons. Germline V gives CDR1 LGHNA, CDR2 YSLEER. The CDR3 length is 13 residues. Sequencing was done on a sample of glioma tissue, nonneoplastic brain tissue, or PBMCs (not recorded which). The rearrangement links TRBV4-3 to TRBJ2-7, with D possibly being TRBD1 (6 bases). This receptor was taken from a human donor with low-grade glioma or glioblastoma, undergoing nonglioma brain surgery, or in good health (not recorded which). The CDR3 region is CASSQEQGSEHYF. The CDR3, as DNA: TGCGCCAGCAGCCAGGAACAGGGCAGCGAGCACTACTTC.